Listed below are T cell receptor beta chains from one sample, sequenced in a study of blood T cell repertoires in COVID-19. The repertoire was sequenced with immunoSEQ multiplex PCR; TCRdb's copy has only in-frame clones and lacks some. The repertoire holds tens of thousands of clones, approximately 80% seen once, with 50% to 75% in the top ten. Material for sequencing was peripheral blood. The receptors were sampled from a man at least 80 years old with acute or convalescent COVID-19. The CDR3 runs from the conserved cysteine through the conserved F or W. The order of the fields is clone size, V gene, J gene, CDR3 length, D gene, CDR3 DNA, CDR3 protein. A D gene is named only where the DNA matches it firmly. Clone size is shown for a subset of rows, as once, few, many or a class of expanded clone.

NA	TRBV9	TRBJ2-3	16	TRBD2	TGTGCCAGCAGCGCTCGGACTAGCGGAGGCACAGATACGCAGTATTTT	CASSARTSGGTDTQYF
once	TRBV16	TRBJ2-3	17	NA	TGTGCCAGCAGCCTTTTGCCACCCCGAGGTAGCACAGATACGCAGTATTTT	CASSLLPPRGSTDTQYF
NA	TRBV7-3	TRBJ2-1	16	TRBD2	TGTGCCAGCAGCCCCGGCTCTAAGCGGGAGGACAATGAGCAGTTCTTC	CASSPGSKREDNEQFF
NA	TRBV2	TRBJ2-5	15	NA	TGTGCCAGCAGCCCGGGGGGGCCAGGGGGTGAGACCCAGTACTTC	CASSPGGPGGETQYF
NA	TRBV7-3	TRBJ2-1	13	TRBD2	TGTGCCAGCAGCTTAACCCCGGCTAGCGGGCTCTTCTTC	CASSLTPASGLFF
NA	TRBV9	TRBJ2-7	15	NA	TGTGCCAGCAGCGTAGCCCCCGGGAGCGCCTACGAGCAGTACTTC	CASSVAPGSAYEQYF
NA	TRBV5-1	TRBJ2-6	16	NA	TGCGCCAGCAGCTTTCAGGGGAGCTCTGGGGCCAACGTCCTGACTTTC	CASSFQGSSGANVLTF
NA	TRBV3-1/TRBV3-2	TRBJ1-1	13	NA	TGTGCCAGCAGCCCCCTGGGGGGGACTGAAGCTTTCTTT	CASSPLGGTEAFF
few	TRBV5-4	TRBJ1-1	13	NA	TGTGCCAGCAGCTTGACAGGGTACACTGAAGCTTTCTTT	CASSLTGYTEAFF
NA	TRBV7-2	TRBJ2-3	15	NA	TGTGCCAGCAGCAGGAGCCCGACTCGCGGGGATACGCAGTATTTT	CASSRSPTRGDTQYF
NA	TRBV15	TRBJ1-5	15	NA	TGTGCCACCAGCAGAGGAAGAGGGATCAATCAGCCCCAGCATTTT	CATSRGRGINQPQHF
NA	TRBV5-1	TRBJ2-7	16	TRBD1	TGCGCCATCCCTAAAGCAGAGACAGGGGGCAATTACGAGCAGTACTTC	CAIPKAETGGNYEQYF
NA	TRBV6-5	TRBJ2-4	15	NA	TGTGTCAGCAGTTACAGCCGCGGCTTGGGAAACATTCAGTACTTC	CVSSYSRGLGNIQYF
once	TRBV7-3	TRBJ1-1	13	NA	TGTGCCAGCAGCTCGACTCCGAACACTGAAGCTTTCTTT	CASSSTPNTEAFF
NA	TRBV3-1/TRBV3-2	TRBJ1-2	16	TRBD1	TGTGCCAGCAGCCAAGGACCCCGGGACAGGTCCTATGGCTACACCTTC	CASSQGPRDRSYGYTF
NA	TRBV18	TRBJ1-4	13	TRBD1	TGTGCCAGCTCACCACAAGAACAGGGGGAACTGTTTTTT	CASSPQEQGELFF
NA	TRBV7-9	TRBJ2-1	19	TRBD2	TGTGCCAGCAGCTCTCCGACTAGCGGGAGGAGGAGGTCCTACAATGAGCAGTTCTTC	CASSSPTSGRRRSYNEQFF
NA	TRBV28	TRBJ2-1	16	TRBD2	TGTGCCAGCAGTACCTCCGGGGCGGGAGGTTACAATGAGCAGTTCTTC	CASSTSGAGGYNEQFF
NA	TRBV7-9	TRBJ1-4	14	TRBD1	TGTGCCAGCAGGCAGACAGGGCGTAATGAAAAACTGTTTTTT	CASRQTGRNEKLFF
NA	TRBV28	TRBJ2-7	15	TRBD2	TGTGCCACCCACCGTTCTAGCGGGAGGGCCGACGAGCAGTACTTC	CATHRSSGRADEQYF
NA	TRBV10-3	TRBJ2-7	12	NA	TGTGCCATCAGTGAGGCAGCGTGGGAGCAGTACTTC	CAISEAAWEQYF
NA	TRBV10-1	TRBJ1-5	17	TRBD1	TGCGCCAGCAGTGAGCCCGGAATAACAGGGGGGATTAAGCCCCAGCATTTT	CASSEPGITGGIKPQHF
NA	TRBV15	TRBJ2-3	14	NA	TGTGCCACCAGCAGAAGTACAGGGCCAGATACGCAGTATTTT	CATSRSTGPDTQYF
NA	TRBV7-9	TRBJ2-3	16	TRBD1	TGTGCCAGCAGCCCTCGGACAGGGGAGGGCACAGATACGCAGTATTTT	CASSPRTGEGTDTQYF
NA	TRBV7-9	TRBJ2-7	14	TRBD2	TGTGCCAGCAGCTTTAGCGGGACCTCGAGGGAGCAGTACTTC	CASSFSGTSREQYF
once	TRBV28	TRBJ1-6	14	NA	TGTGCCAGCAGCCCTGCTTGGCATAATTCACCCCTCCACTTT	CASSPAWHNSPLHF
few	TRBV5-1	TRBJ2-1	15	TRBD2	TGCGCCAGCAGCTTGGGACTAGCGTCTGTCAATGAGCAGTTCTTC	CASSLGLASVNEQFF
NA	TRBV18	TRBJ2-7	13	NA	TGTGCCAGCTCGGCGCGGGAATCCTACGAGCAGTACTTC	CASSARESYEQYF
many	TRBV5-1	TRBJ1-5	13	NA	TGCGCCAGCAGCTTGGCGCCGGACAAGCCCCAGCATTTT	CASSLAPDKPQHF
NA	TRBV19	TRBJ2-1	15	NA	TGTGCCAGCTCTGACCAGGGACTCCCCCTGGATGAGCAGTTCTTC	CASSDQGLPLDEQFF
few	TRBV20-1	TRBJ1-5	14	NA	TGCAGTGCTAGTGTGGGGGGGAGCAATCAGCCCCAGCATTTT	CSASVGGSNQPQHF
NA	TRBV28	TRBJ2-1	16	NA	TGTGCCAGCAGTTCCGGTTTGGGGGAGGTCTACAATGAGCAGTTCTTC	CASSSGLGEVYNEQFF
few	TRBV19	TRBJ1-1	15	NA	TGTGCCAGTAGTAGCCCGGCCGGGAGTCACACTGAAGCTTTCTTT	CASSSPAGSHTEAFF
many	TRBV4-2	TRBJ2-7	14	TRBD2	TGTGCCAGCAGCCAAGAGGGGGGGATCTACGAGCAGTACTTC	CASSQEGGIYEQYF
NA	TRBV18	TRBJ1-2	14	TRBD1	TGTGCCAGCTCCATGGGACAGGGGGCCGATGGCTACACCTTC	CASSMGQGADGYTF
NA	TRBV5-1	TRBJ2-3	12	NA	TGCGCCAGCAGCTTGCGAAGTAGTACGCAGTATTTT	CASSLRSSTQYF
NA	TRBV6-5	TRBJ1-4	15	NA	TGTGCCAGCAGTACCCGCGAGGGCACAATTGAAAAACTGTTTTTT	CASSTREGTIEKLFF
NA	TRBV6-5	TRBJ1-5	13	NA	TGTGCCAGCAGAATGAGTAGCAATCAGCCCCAGCATTTT	CASRMSSNQPQHF
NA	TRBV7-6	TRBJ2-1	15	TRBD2	TGTGCCAGCAAGAAACAACTAGCGGAGGGGGATGAGCAGTTCTTC	CASKKQLAEGDEQFF
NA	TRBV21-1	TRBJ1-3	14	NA	TGTGCCAGCAGCAAAGACACCGTTGGAAACACCATATATTTT	CASSKDTVGNTIYF
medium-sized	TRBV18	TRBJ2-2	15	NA	TGTGCCAGCTCACCCAGCCTAGCCGGGACCGGGGAGCTGTTTTTT	CASSPSLAGTGELFF
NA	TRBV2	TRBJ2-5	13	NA	TGTGCCAGCGGGGAAGACTTCCAAGAGACCCAGTACTTC	CASGEDFQETQYF
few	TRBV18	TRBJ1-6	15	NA	TGTGCCAGCTCACCGACAGTAGGTGTGGACTCACCCCTCCACTTT	CASSPTVGVDSPLHF
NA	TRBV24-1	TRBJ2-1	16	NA	TGTGCCACCAGTGCACACAGGCCAGGGCAAATAAATGAGCAGTTCTTC	CATSAHRPGQINEQFF
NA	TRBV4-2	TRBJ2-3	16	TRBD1	TGTGCCAGCAGCCGCTGGGACAGGGCCACCGCAGATACGCAGTATTTT	CASSRWDRATADTQYF
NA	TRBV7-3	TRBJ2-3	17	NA	TGTGCCAGCAGCCAAGAGGGCCTCTTAAGGAGCACAGATACGCAGTATTTT	CASSQEGLLRSTDTQYF
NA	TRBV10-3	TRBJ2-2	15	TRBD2	TGTGCCACCAGATCTAGCGGGATGTTGGCCGGGGAGCTGTTTTTT	CATRSSGMLAGELFF
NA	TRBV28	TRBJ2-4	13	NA	TGTGCCAGCAGTTTATTCCAACAGGGATTACAGTACTTC	CASSLFQQGLQYF
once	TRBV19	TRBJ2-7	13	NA	TGTGCCAGTAGTATCCAAAGTGGGCGGGGGCAGTACTTC	CASSIQSGRGQYF
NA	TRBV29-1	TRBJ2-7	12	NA	TGCAGCGTACAGGGAAATATCTACGAGCAGTACTTC	CSVQGNIYEQYF
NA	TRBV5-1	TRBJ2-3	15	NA	TGCGCCAGCAGCTTGAACGCCCAGCGAAAGGATACGCAGTATTTT	CASSLNAQRKDTQYF
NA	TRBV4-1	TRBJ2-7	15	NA	TGCGCCAGCAGCCAAACCGGGACTCAACCCTACGAGCAGTACTTC	CASSQTGTQPYEQYF
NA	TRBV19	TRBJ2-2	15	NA	TGTGCCAGTAGTATAGGCGGGACGAACACCGGGGAGCTGTTTTTT	CASSIGGTNTGELFF
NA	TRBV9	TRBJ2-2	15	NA	TGTGCCAGCAGCCCAGGGGGGCTGAACACCGGGGAGCTGTTTTTT	CASSPGGLNTGELFF
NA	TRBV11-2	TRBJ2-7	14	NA	TGTGCCAGCAGCGGAAGTGGGCTCTCCTACGAGCAGTACTTC	CASSGSGLSYEQYF